These 32 T cell receptor beta chains originate from one sample sequenced in a study of CD8+CD57+ T cells in acquired aplastic anemia. For sequencing, patients were chosen who had shown expansion of CD8+CD57+ cells by flow cytometry. For CDR3 and TCR beta VDJ profiling, genomic DNA was the template used. TCRdb re-called the reads with MiXCR, one entry per CDR3 protein. The sample gives tens of thousands of distinct CDR3 sequences, approximately 70% of which show up once; roughly 80% is in the top ten. The sequencing input was sorted CD4+, CD8+, or CD8+CD57+ T cells (not recorded which) from PBMCs. The receptors were gathered from a human donor with aplastic anemia.

This clonotype is labeled medium-sized. CDR3 residues: CAWSPLAGRTDTQYF. CDR3 coding DNA: TGTGCCTGGAGTCCACTAGCGGGACGCACAGATACGCAGTATTTT. This sequence joins TRBV30 and TRBJ2-3, with 10 bases aligning to TRBD2. The CDR3 is 15 amino acids. With V trimmed by 2 bases and J by 1 base, 3 bases remained unmatched. Looked up from germline, CDR1 is GTSNPN and CDR2 is SVGIG (reference sequence). Full variable domain (outside the CDR3, taken from reference TRBV30 and TRBJ2-3): SQTIHQWPATLVQPVGSPLSLECTVEGTSNPNLYWYRQAAGRGLQLLFYSVGIGQISSEVPQNLSASRPQDRQFILSSKKLLLSDSGFYLCAWSPLAGRTDTQYFGPGTRLTVL.

The chain employs TRBV2 and TRBJ2-1; 8 bases are shared with TRBD2. In germline, CDR1 is SNHLY, CDR2 FYNNEI. The CDR3 is made up of 14 amino acids. Losses at the gene ends were 5 bases for V and 6 bases for J; bases not matched to a gene: 6. CDR3 region: CASSYGGASNEQFF. The DNA for the CDR3 is TGTGCCAGCAGTTACGGGGGGGCCAGCAATGAGCAGTTCTTC.

The chain links TRBV2 to TRBJ2-5, with no clear D. Germline CDR1 SNHLY, CDR2 FYNNEI. Trimming took off 3 bases at V and 1 base at J, with 9 bases between the two ends. The length of the CDR3 is 14 residues. CDR3 protein: CASSDWGSQETQYF. DNA of the CDR3: TGTGCCAGCAGTGATTGGGGTTCCCAAGAGACCCAGTACTTC.

The V call is TRBV12-3 or TRBV12-4, the J call TRBJ1-1; D is unresolved. Trimming shortened V by 5 bases and J by 7 bases, and 11 bases separated the two germline ends. The CDR3 consists of 12 residues. CDR3 bases: TGTGCCAGCAGTCCTGGGTTCGGTGAAGCTTTCTTT. Amino acid sequence: CASSPGFGEAFF.

The J gene is TRBJ1-5, the V gene TRBV6-1; 7 positions agree with TRBD1. This CDR3 comprises 16 residues. Germline-derived CDR1 and CDR2 are MNHNS and SASEGT. V gave up 6 bases and J gave up 4 bases; unmatched junction bases: 12. CDR3 bases: TGTGCCAGCAGCCTTGAACAGGGGTCCCTTAATCAGCCCCAGCATTTT. Translated: CASSLEQGSLNQPQHF.

The genes are TRBV15 and TRBJ2-7, with 7 bases matching TRBD2. This CDR3 has 14 residues. After removal of 3 bases from V and 5 bases from J, the junction contained 7 bases not matched to a gene. CDR1 and CDR2 from the germline V gene are LNHNV and YYDKDF (reference sequence). CDR3 coding DNA: TGTGCCACCAGCAGCTTGTGGCGGGGGAACGAGCAGTACTTC. Translated, it gives CATSSLWRGNEQYF.

V is TRBV7-6 and J is TRBJ2-2; D is undetermined. Between the trimmed V and J ends, which lost 0 bases and 0 bases, there was a span of 8 bases. The CDR3 contains 16 residues. Germline V CDR1 and CDR2: SGHVS, FNYEAQ. CDR3 sequence reads: CASSLAPGSNTGELFF. CDR3 DNA: TGTGCCAGCAGCTTAGCGCCCGGGTCGAACACCGGGGAGCTGTTTTTT.

This clonotype was detected many times. The J gene is TRBJ2-1, the V gene TRBV5-6, with 10 positions matching TRBD2. The length of the CDR3 is 16 residues. J was trimmed by 5 bases and V by 0 bases; bases with no gene match: 5. Germline loops: CDR1 SGHDT, CDR2 YYEEEE. CDR3 protein: CASSLAWLAGDNEQFF. In DNA, the CDR3 is TGTGCCAGCAGCTTGGCCTGGCTAGCGGGAGACAATGAGCAGTTCTTC.

The chain uses TRBV5-1 and TRBJ2-7, with a weak D call TRBD1 (6 bases). Trimming pared 0 bases from V and 4 bases from J, leaving 8 bases between. This CDR3 contains 13 residues. The V gene's germline CDR1 is SGHRS and CDR2 YFSETQ. CDR3 region: CASSLATGYEQYF. CDR3 DNA sequence: TGCGCCAGCAGCTTGGCCACAGGGTACGAGCAGTACTTC.

The rearrangement joins TRBV7-9 to TRBJ2-7; D not resolved. Trimming shortened V by 8 bases and J by 2 bases, and 10 bases separated the two germline ends. The length of the CDR3 is 12 residues. Looked up from germline, CDR1 is SEHNR and CDR2 is FQNEAQ (reference sequence). The CDR3 sequence is CASGLGTYEQYF. The CDR3 DNA sequence: TGTGCCAGCGGGCTGGGCACCTACGAGCAGTACTTC.

The chain has TRBV10-3 and TRBJ1-5; a possible D gene is TRBD1 (5 bases). The V and J ends lost 2 bases and 6 bases respectively, with 8 bases between them. The CDR3 covers 13 residues. Germline lookup yields CDR1 ENHRY and CDR2 SYGVKD. As DNA, the CDR3 is TGTGCCATCAGTGAGGCAGGGAGTCAGCCCCAGCATTTT. Encoded protein: CAISEAGSQPQHF.

The chain links TRBV24-1 to TRBJ2-1; 8 nucleotides line up with TRBD1. After removal of 3 bases from V and 2 bases from J, the junction contained 2 bases not matched to a gene. Germline values: CDR1 KGHDR, CDR2 SFDVKD. This CDR3 is 15 amino acids long. The DNA of the CDR3 is TGTGCCACCAGTGATCCAGGGGGCCCCTACAATGAGCAGTTCTTC. Translating gives CATSDPGGPYNEQFF.

A word on this clonotype: With a much larger clone just one base away, this may be a read error. J is TRBJ2-1 and V is TRBV20-1, with a tentative D call TRBD1 (8 bases). The CDR3 totals 14 residues. Germline CDR1 DFQATT, CDR2 SNEGSKA (reference sequence). V lost 5 bases and J lost 7, with 18 bases in between. CDR3 bases: TGCAGTGCTTCGGACAGGGAGGGCGGGAATGAGCAGTTCTTC. It encodes CSASDREGGNEQFF.

This clonotype was observed a handful of times. The chain is built from TRBV6-5 and TRBJ2-3; tentative D call: TRBD2 (5 bases). Germline V gene data show CDR1 as MNHEY and CDR2 as SVGAGI. The length of the CDR3 is 14 residues. Trimming removed 6 bases from V and 6 bases from J, with 16 bases in between. CDR3 sequence reads: CASSYGLMGDTQYF. For the CDR3, the DNA is TGTGCCAGCAGCTACGGACTCATGGGGGATACGCAGTATTTT.

This clonotype was seen a handful of times. This chain uses TRBV10-1 with TRBJ1-6; the D gene is possibly TRBD1 (5 bases). Looked up from germline, CDR1 is WNHNN and CDR2 is SYGVQD (reference sequence). V gave up 2 bases and J gave up 7 bases, with 9 bases separating them. CDR3 length: 14 residues. The CDR3 protein is CASSEQGSNSPLHF. The CDR3 nucleotides read TGCGCCAGCAGTGAGCAGGGATCGAATTCACCCCTCCACTTT.

The chain employs TRBV7-6 and TRBJ2-5; the D gene is possibly TRBD1 (6 bases). The CDR3 runs 14 residues. The V end lost 2 bases, the J end lost 1 base, and 8 bases lay between the germline ends. Germline loops: CDR1 SGHVS, CDR2 FNYEAQ. Here the CDR3 reads CASSLRTVQETQYF. CDR3 bases: TGTGCCAGCAGCTTAAGGACAGTCCAAGAGACCCAGTACTTC.

The rearrangement uses TRBV5-6 and TRBJ2-7; unclear D gene. V lost 0 bases and J 3 bases, leaving 10 bases between the germline ends. Per the germline V gene, CDR1 is SGHDT and CDR2 is YYEEEE. The CDR3 contains 14 residues. This CDR3 reads CASSLVAVNYEQYF. The DNA of the CDR3 is TGTGCCAGCAGCTTGGTGGCGGTCAACTACGAGCAGTACTTC.

This clonotype was seen just once. Since the CDR3 does not end with the conserved phenylalanine or tryptophan, this likely comes from a read error. The chain joins TRBV13 to TRBJ2-7, with 9 nucleotides matching TRBD2. Losses at the gene ends were 4 bases for V and 4 bases for J; bases not matched to a gene: 11. Germline lookup yields CDR1 PRHDT and CDR2 FYEKMQ (reference sequence). CDR3 length: 16 amino acids. The CDR3 nucleotides are TGTGCCAGCAGCTCTCGCCGGCGGGGGGGAGAGTACGAGCAGTACCTC. This translates into CASSSRRRGGEYEQYL.

V is TRBV25-1 and J is TRBJ2-7; TRBD1 matches 9 bases. J lost 7 bases, V lost 2 bases, and 6 bases had no gene match. The CDR3 length is 14 residues. CDR1 is MGHDK and CDR2 is SYGVNS in the germline V gene. CDR3 nucleotide sequence: TGTGCCAGCAGTGAAAAGGGACAGGGAGGAGAGCAGTACTTC. This codes for CASSEKGQGGEQYF.

As for this clonotype: The junction shows a germline mismatch at one end, possibly a read error. The gene calls are TRBV15 and TRBJ1-3, with D hard to call. CDR3 length equals 15 residues. From germline, CDR1 is LNHNV and CDR2 YYDKDF (reference sequence). CDR3 sequence (DNA): TGCGCCACCAGCAGAGATCGGGTCACTGGAAACACCATATATTTT. Protein: CATSRDRVTGNTIYF.

CDR3 DNA: TGCAGTGCTAGAGTAGGAGGAGGGGATACGCAGTATTTT. It is translated as CSARVGGGDTQYF. The V and J genes are TRBV20-1 and TRBJ2-3; possible D gene TRBD2, 6 bases. This CDR3 comprises 13 residues. Trimming took 1 base from V and 6 from J, leaving 11 bases between them. Germline CDR1 reads DFQATT; CDR2 reads SNEGSKA (reference sequence).

The V and J genes are TRBV10-1 and TRBJ2-7; weak D call: TRBD2 (6 bases). This CDR3 comprises 17 residues. The V end was cut by 0 bases, the J end by 4 bases, with 19 bases between. In germline, CDR1 is WNHNN, CDR2 SYGVQD (reference sequence). The CDR3 sequence: CASSESIGVGGKYEQYF. DNA for the CDR3: TGCGCCAGCAGTGAGTCGATCGGGGTTGGAGGGAAATACGAGCAGTACTTC.

DNA for the CDR3: TGTGCCAGCAGCGTAGCCCTGGGATTGGTAGGGCACTATGGCTACACCTTC. Translation: CASSVALGLVGHYGYTF. The V and J genes are TRBV9 and TRBJ1-2; D gene unclear. V lost 0 bases and J lost 3, with 18 bases in between. CDR1 is SGDLS and CDR2 is YYNGEE in the germline V gene. This CDR3 region has 17 residues.

This clonotype appeared a few times. This chain uses TRBV15 with TRBJ2-1; a possible D gene is TRBD2 (6 bases). This CDR3 is built from 13 residues. Germline V CDR1 and CDR2: LNHNV, YYDKDF (reference sequence). V shed 0 bases and J shed 8 bases, with 8 bases lying between them. CDR3 coding DNA: TGTGCCACCAGCAGAGATGCTAGCGATGAGCAGTTCTTC. Amino acids: CATSRDASDEQFF.

The gene calls are TRBV7-9 and TRBJ2-5, with unresolved D. CDR3 size: 12 residues. V lost 5 bases and J lost 5, with 9 bases in between. CDR1 is SEHNR and CDR2 is FQNEAQ in the germline V gene (reference sequence). The CDR3 loop is CASSLTRETQYF. In DNA, the CDR3 is TGTGCCAGCAGCCTAACCCGTGAGACCCAGTACTTC.

The rearrangement uses TRBV7-3 and TRBJ1-1; possible D gene TRBD1, 5 bases. V dropped 3 bases and J dropped 4 bases, with 12 bases sitting between them. Germline CDR1 SGHTA, CDR2 FQGTGA. This CDR3 region has 14 residues. In DNA form, the CDR3 reads TGTGCCAGCAGCTTGGGGGGTCGGGGCACTGAAGCTTTCTTT. This codes for CASSLGGRGTEAFF.

V gene TRBV10-3 combines with J gene TRBJ1-1, with 7 nucleotides matching TRBD1. The J segment lost 4 bases and the V segment lost 6 bases, leaving 8 bases of the junction unmatched. The CDR3 contains 14 residues. Germline CDR1 reads ENHRY; CDR2 reads SYGVKD. DNA of the CDR3: TGTGCCATCAGGACTCGACAGGGAGGCACTGAAGCTTTCTTT. Translating gives CAIRTRQGGTEAFF.

This clonotype was seen at least ten times. The CDR3: CASSTGQLTSGNTIYF. The CDR3 coding sequence is TGTGCCAGCAGCACGGGACAGCTGACCTCTGGAAACACCATATATTTT. The V gene is TRBV9, the J gene TRBJ1-3; 7 bases match TRBD1. CDR3 length: 16 residues. The ends lost 4 bases at V and 0 bases at J; junction bases unmatched: 7. Germline V gives CDR1 SGDLS, CDR2 YYNGEE.

V usage is TRBV7-9 and J usage is TRBJ2-2, with D possibly matching TRBD1 (6 bases). The V gene's germline CDR1 is SEHNR and CDR2 FQNEAQ (reference sequence). The CDR3 spans 15 residues. With 5 bases removed from V and 2 bases from J, the gap between germline ends came to 12 bases. The CDR3 loop is CASSARTVNTGELFF. The CDR3 region has the DNA TGTGCCAGCAGCGCCAGGACAGTTAACACCGGGGAGCTGTTTTTT.

The J gene is TRBJ1-2, the V gene TRBV20-1; D is undetermined. Trimming cost V 0 bases and J 4 bases, with 15 bases left between them. Germline lookup yields CDR1 DFQATT and CDR2 SNEGSKA (reference sequence). The CDR3 is made up of 15 amino acids. The CDR3 nucleotides are TGCAGTGCTAGAGATCCCCCCGCAGAATCCTATGGCTACACCTTC. Translated: CSARDPPAESYGYTF.

The chain couples TRBV7-9 to TRBJ1-1, with D possibly TRBD1 on 6 matching bases. Trimming shortened V by 3 bases and J by 5 bases, and 10 bases separated the two germline ends. The CDR3 sequence is 13 residues long. Germline CDR1 reads SEHNR; CDR2 reads FQNEAQ (reference sequence). The CDR3 protein is CASSLEGVTEAFF. For the CDR3, the DNA is TGTGCCAGCAGCTTGGAGGGGGTGACTGAAGCTTTCTTT.

The chain employs TRBV20-1 and TRBJ1-5, with D tentatively TRBD1 (5 bases). This CDR3 has 15 amino acids. The germline V gene encodes CDR1 DFQATT and CDR2 SNEGSKA (reference sequence). Trimming cost V 0 bases and J 4 bases, with 13 bases left between them. The CDR3 spells CSARDTGGANQPQHF. CDR3 coding DNA: TGCAGTGCTAGAGATACGGGAGGGGCGAATCAGCCCCAGCATTTT.